This entry lists 22 T cell receptor beta chains sequenced from one sample in a study of blood T cell repertoires in COVID-19 (dated by TCRdb to 2020 to 2022). The library was produced with the immunoSEQ multiplex PCR assay. TCRdb carries this immuneACCESS record with in-frame sequences only. Its versions omit some clonotypes, under half of them owing to an unresolved V gene in the studies checked, with the rest unexplained. The sample table shows roughly 320,000 clones, and around nine tenths are seen once. The ten top clones hold 1% to 1.5% of the sample. Sample: peripheral blood. The source of these receptors is a man between 65 and 79 years old with acute or convalescent COVID-19.

The CDR3 region has the DNA TGTGCCAGCAGTTTGGGGGGTTTATTAGCCAAAAACATTCAGTACTTC. Its protein product is CASSLGGLLAKNIQYF. The chain uses TRBV28 and TRBJ2-4; tentatively, D is TRBD2 (6 bases). Germline V gene lookup returns CDR1 MDHEN and CDR2 SYDVKM. CDR3 length equals 16 residues. V gave up 3 bases and J gave up 0 bases, with 12 bases separating them.

DNA of the CDR3: TGTGCCACCAGGACAGGGGGGGTCGAAAAACTGTTTTTT. It translates to CATRTGGVEKLFF. The chain employs TRBV19 and TRBJ1-4, with 10 bases aligning to TRBD1. Trimming cost V 10 bases and J 8 bases; bases outside gene matches: 7. The length of the CDR3 is 13 residues. Germline loops: CDR1 LNHDA, CDR2 SQIVND (reference sequence).

The V and J genes are TRBV19 and TRBJ1-4; D might be TRBD1 (5 bases). The germline CDR1 and CDR2 sequences are LNHDA and SQIVND (reference sequence). V dropped 6 bases and J dropped 6 bases, with 17 bases sitting between them. The CDR3 is 15 residues long. As DNA, the CDR3 is TGTGCCAGTAGCAATTTGGGGCAGGGTTATGAAAAACTGTTTTTT. This sequence encodes CASSNLGQGYEKLFF.

This chain connects TRBV6-2 or TRBV6-3 to TRBJ2-4; D uncertain. The CDR3 runs 13 residues. The V end lost 4 bases, the J end lost 6 bases, and 10 bases lay between the germline ends. Germline V gene data show CDR1 as MNHEY and CDR2 as SVGEGT. The CDR3: CASSSGAANIQYF. The CDR3 nucleotides are TGTGCCAGCAGTTCCGGTGCCGCAAACATTCAGTACTTC.

The chain carries TRBV6-5 and TRBJ1-1; the D is unclear. The V gene's germline CDR1 is MNHEY and CDR2 SVGAGI. The CDR3 is 14 amino acids. V was cut by 8 bases and J by 2 bases, with 15 bases left in between. CDR3 in DNA: TGTGCCAGCTGTCGAGGTACATCTAACACTGAAGCTTTCTTT. Amino acids: CASCRGTSNTEAFF.

V is TRBV28 and J is TRBJ2-1, with 7 bases lining up with TRBD1. From germline, CDR1 is MDHEN and CDR2 SYDVKM. Germline trimming cut 2 bases from V and 3 bases from J; bases unmatched to any gene: 1. The CDR3 sequence is 14 residues long. CDR3: CASSLGQDYNEQFF. CDR3 DNA sequence: TGTGCCAGCAGTTTAGGACAGGACTACAATGAGCAGTTCTTC.

This clone was detected only once. The chain joins TRBV5-8 to TRBJ1-6; perhaps TRBD1 as D (5 bases). Germline V gives CDR1 SGHTS, CDR2 YDEGEE. The V gene lost 2 bases and the J gene lost 7 bases, with 13 bases spanning the gap. The CDR3 spans 15 residues. CDR3 bases: TGTGCCAGCAGCTTTGGAGGGGTCCCGAATTCACCCCTCCACTTT. Translation gives CASSFGGVPNSPLHF.

The CDR3 coding sequence is TGTGCCAGCAGACCCACGGGTATAGCGGGAGGAATCGGCGAGCAGTACTTC. The encoded protein is CASRPTGIAGGIGEQYF. The chain employs TRBV19 and TRBJ2-7, with 10 nucleotides matching TRBD2. The CDR3 is 17 residues long. The ends lost 9 bases at V and 6 bases at J; junction bases unmatched: 20. Germline V gives CDR1 LNHDA, CDR2 SQIVND (reference sequence).

Turning to this clone: This same CDR3 is encoded by further DNA sequences in the sample. CDR3 protein: CASSPDRSNTGELFF. The CDR3 coding sequence is TGTGCCAGCTCCCCGGACAGGTCGAACACCGGGGAGCTGTTTTTT. The chain is built from TRBV18 and TRBJ2-2, with 7 bases lining up with TRBD1. The CDR3 loop spans 15 amino acids. The germline gives CDR1 KGHSH, CDR2 LQKENI. With V trimmed by 6 bases and J by 0 bases, 4 bases remained unmatched.

As to this clone: Additional DNA sequences in this sample encode the identical CDR3. The gene calls are TRBV3-1 (or the pseudogene TRBV3-2) and TRBJ2-7, with D maybe TRBD1 (6 bases). This CDR3 is built from 12 residues. Germline values: CDR1 LGHDT, CDR2 YNNKEL (reference sequence). V dropped 3 bases and J dropped 4 bases, with 7 bases sitting between them. CDR3 protein: CASSHGQYEQYF. CDR3 sequence (DNA): TGTGCCAGCAGCCATGGACAGTACGAGCAGTACTTC.

The chain recombines TRBV4-1 with TRBJ2-3; 9 positions agree with TRBD2. Germline V gene data show CDR1 as MGHRA and CDR2 as YSYEKL. CDR3 length: 19 residues. The junction had 17 bases not matched to a gene; V was cut back by 5 bases and J by 2 bases. The CDR3 here is CASSARKGTASGTTDTQYF. The CDR3, as DNA: TGCGCCAGCAGCGCACGAAAAGGTACGGCTAGCGGGACCACAGATACGCAGTATTTT.

The V gene is TRBV2, the J gene TRBJ2-1; D unclear. Germline CDR1 SNHLY, CDR2 FYNNEI. Deletions cut 4 bases from V and 9 bases from J, with 7 bases between. The CDR3 spans 11 residues. The DNA of the CDR3 is TGTGCCAGCAGTGGGCTGGTTGAGCAGTTCTTC. This codes for CASSGLVEQFF.

The chain combines TRBV27 with TRBJ1-2; perhaps TRBD1 as D (5 bases). The CDR3 totals 15 residues. Trimming pared 6 bases from V and 8 bases from J, leaving 22 bases between. CDR1 and CDR2 from the germline V gene are MNHEY and SMNVEV (reference sequence). The CDR3 DNA reads as TGTGCCAGCAGGGACCGAGGAGGGGCCCGGGAGGGCTACACCTTC. This gives the protein CASRDRGGAREGYTF.

The genes are TRBV7-2 and TRBJ2-2; 10 positions match TRBD2. The V gene end was trimmed by 2 bases and the J gene end by 13 bases; junction bases not matched to a gene: 7. Germline CDR1 SGHTA, CDR2 FQGNSA. The length of the CDR3 is 14 residues. CDR3 bases: TGTGCCAGCAGCTTACCGCGGACTAGCGGCGTGCTGTTTTTT. Translated, it gives CASSLPRTSGVLFF.

This chain links TRBV5-6 with TRBJ1-5; 7 nucleotides agree with TRBD1. J gave up 2 bases and V 5 bases, and 7 bases lay outside the gene matches. This CDR3 contains 15 residues. Per the germline V gene, CDR1 is SGHDT and CDR2 is YYEEEE. The CDR3 is CASRQGRFCNQPQHF. CDR3 coding DNA: TGTGCCAGCAGACAGGGGCGTTTTTGCAATCAGCCCCAGCATTTT.

This clone has a handful of counts. CDR3 sequence reads: CASSIGQGKMGEQFF. In DNA, the CDR3 is TGTGCCAGTAGTATCGGACAGGGGAAGATGGGTGAGCAGTTCTTC. The V gene is TRBV19, the J gene TRBJ2-1; TRBD1 agrees at 9 bases. V dropped 3 bases and J dropped 9; count of bases not matched to a gene: 9. The CDR3 is made up of 15 amino acids. From germline, CDR1 is LNHDA and CDR2 SQIVND (reference sequence).

The chain links TRBV30 to TRBJ2-1, with 8 bases that match TRBD1. CDR3 size: 13 residues. Germline V gene sequence: CDR1 GTSNPN, CDR2 SVGIG (reference sequence). The V gene end was trimmed by 4 bases and the J gene end by 7 bases; junction bases not matched to a gene: 6. CDR3 nucleotide sequence: TGTGCCTGGATGTTCGACAGGGGTAATGAGCAGTTCTTC. As protein: CAWMFDRGNEQFF.

This chain uses TRBV27 with TRBJ1-2; D call uncertain. CDR1 MNHEY and CDR2 SMNVEV come from the germline V gene (reference sequence). This CDR3 region has 15 residues. Trimming removed 2 bases from V and 2 bases from J, with 12 bases in between. Here the CDR3 reads CASSLERGPNYGYTF. CDR3 bases: TGTGCCAGCAGTTTAGAGAGAGGTCCCAACTATGGCTACACCTTC.

This clone has more than one count but fewer than ten. The J gene is TRBJ1-5, the V gene TRBV2, with D possibly being TRBD1 (5 bases). Germline lookup yields CDR1 SNHLY and CDR2 FYNNEI. The CDR3 spans 13 residues. Trimming took off 4 bases at V and 6 bases at J, with 10 bases between the two ends. Written as DNA, the CDR3 is TGTGCCAGCAGTGCCCAGGGATTTCAGCCCCAGCATTTT. This sequence encodes CASSAQGFQPQHF.

This clone has only one observation. J is TRBJ2-1 and V is TRBV20-1; D uncertain. The V gene's germline CDR1 is DFQATT and CDR2 SNEGSKA (reference sequence). CDR3 length equals 11 residues. V was clipped by 5 bases and J by 0 bases, with 2 bases between them. In nucleotides, the CDR3 is TGCAGTGCTCGCTCCTACAATGAGCAGTTCTTC. This translates into CSARSYNEQFF.

The rearrangement uses TRBV5-1 and TRBJ1-1, with D perhaps TRBD1 (5 bases). The length of the CDR3 is 13 residues. The V and J ends lost 7 bases and 1 base respectively, with 11 bases between them. Germline V gene lookup returns CDR1 SGHRS and CDR2 YFSETQ. DNA for the CDR3: TGCGCCAGCGGGGCAGGACCGAACACTGAAGCTTTCTTT. The encoded protein is CASGAGPNTEAFF.

The chain employs TRBV6-5 and TRBJ1-2, with D tentatively TRBD1 (5 bases). The V gene lost 6 bases and the J gene lost 4 bases, with 12 bases spanning the gap. Germline V CDR1 and CDR2: MNHEY, SVGAGI. This CDR3 is 13 amino acids long. The CDR3 here is CASSPQGSYGYTF. The CDR3 coding sequence is TGTGCCAGCAGCCCCCAGGGAAGCTATGGCTACACCTTC.